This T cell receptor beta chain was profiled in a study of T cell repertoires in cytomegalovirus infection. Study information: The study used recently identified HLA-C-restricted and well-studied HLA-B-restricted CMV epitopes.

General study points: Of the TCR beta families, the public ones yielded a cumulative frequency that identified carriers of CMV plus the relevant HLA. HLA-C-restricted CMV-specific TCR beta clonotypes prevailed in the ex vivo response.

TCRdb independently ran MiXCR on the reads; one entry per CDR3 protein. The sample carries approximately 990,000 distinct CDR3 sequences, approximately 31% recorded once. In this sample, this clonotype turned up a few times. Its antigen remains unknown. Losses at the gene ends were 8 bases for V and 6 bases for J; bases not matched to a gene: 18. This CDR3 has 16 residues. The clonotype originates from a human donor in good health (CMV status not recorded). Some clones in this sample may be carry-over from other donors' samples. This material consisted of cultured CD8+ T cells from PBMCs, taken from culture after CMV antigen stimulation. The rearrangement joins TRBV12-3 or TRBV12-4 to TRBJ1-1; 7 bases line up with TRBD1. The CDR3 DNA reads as TGTGCCAGCGCCCCAAGTGAGGGGGCGCATACCGCTGAAGCTTTCTTT. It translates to CASAPSEGAHTAEAFF.